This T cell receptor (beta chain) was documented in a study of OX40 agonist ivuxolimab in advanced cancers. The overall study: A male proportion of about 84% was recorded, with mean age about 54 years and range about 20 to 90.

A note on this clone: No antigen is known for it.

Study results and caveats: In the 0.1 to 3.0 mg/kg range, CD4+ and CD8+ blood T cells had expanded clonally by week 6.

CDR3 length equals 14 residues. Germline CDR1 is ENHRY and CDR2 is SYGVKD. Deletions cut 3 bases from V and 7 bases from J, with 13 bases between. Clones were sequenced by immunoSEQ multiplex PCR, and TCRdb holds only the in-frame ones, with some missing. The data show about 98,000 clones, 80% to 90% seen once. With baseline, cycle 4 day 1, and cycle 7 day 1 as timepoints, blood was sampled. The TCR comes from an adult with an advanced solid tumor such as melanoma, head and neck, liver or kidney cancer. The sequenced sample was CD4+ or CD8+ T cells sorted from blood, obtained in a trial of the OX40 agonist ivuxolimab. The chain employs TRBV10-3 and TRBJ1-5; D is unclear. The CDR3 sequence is CAISDRRRGQPQHF. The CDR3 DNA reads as TGTGCCATCAGTGACCGTCGGCGGGGACAGCCCCAGCATTTT.